This TCR beta chain is from a study of tumor-infiltrating lymphocytes in oesophageal squamous cell carcinoma. TCRdb independently ran MiXCR on the PCR reads; one entry per CDR3 protein. This table holds 5,500 to 6,500 distinct CDR3 sequences, around 15% found once. With V trimmed by 3 bases and J by 2 bases, 4 bases remained unmatched. Germline CDR1 LNHNV, CDR2 YYDKDF (reference sequence). This CDR3 has 15 residues. The source is a male donor with esophageal squamous cell carcinoma. This rearrangement joins TRBV15 to TRBJ2-3; 8 bases match TRBD2. Sequences were obtained from normal esophageal tissue next to the tumor. As DNA, the CDR3 is TGTGCCACCAGCAGCACTAGCGGAAACACAGATACGCAGTATTTT. It specifies CATSSTSGNTDTQYF.